The 29 T cell receptor beta chains given below trace back to one sample, sequenced in a study of long-term antiretroviral therapy in people with HIV (dated by TCRdb to the early 2020s). The immunoSEQ hsTCRB v3.0 assay was used at survey level resolution to sequence the TRB variable region. TCRdb provides this immuneACCESS table in a form limited to in-frame rearrangements. Some clones are lacking; in checked studies, under half of them reflect an unresolved V gene, and why the rest are absent is not known. For this sample the table gives more than 20,000 clones, of which around 81% were detected only once. The ten largest clones represent approximately 15% of the sample. The sequencing here drew on unsorted PBMCs, taken at the start of antiretroviral therapy, before treatment. The receptors were sampled from a woman aged 18 to 35 with HIV.

J is TRBJ2-2 and V is TRBV5-1; 9 bases line up with TRBD1. Trimming at V came to 4 bases and at J to 6 bases, leaving 7 bases not matched to a gene. Germline values: CDR1 SGHRS, CDR2 YFSETQ. The CDR3 loop spans 15 amino acids. CDR3 DNA: TGCGCCAGCAGCGGGGGACAGGGAAGAGCCGGGGAGCTGTTTTTT. Its protein product is CASSGGQGRAGELFF.

The CDR3 DNA follows: TGTGCCAGCAGTGCAGGGGGTAAAGTTGCTGAAGCTTTCTTT. Amino acid sequence: CASSAGGKVAEAFF. This sequence joins TRBV2 and TRBJ1-1; the match to TRBD1 covers 7 bases. Per the germline V gene, CDR1 is SNHLY and CDR2 is FYNNEI. The CDR3 contains 14 residues. The V and J ends lost 4 bases and 6 bases, in that order; junction bases with no gene match: 8. Using reference TRBV2 and TRBJ1-1 for the parts outside the CDR3, the full variable domain is EPEVTQTPSHQVTQMGQEVILRCVPISNHLYFYWYRQILGQKVEFLVSFYNNEISEKSEIFDDQFSVERPDGSNFTLKIRSTKLEDSAMYFCASSAGGKVAEAFFGQGTRLTVV.

The chain recombines TRBV10-1 with TRBJ2-7; no firm D call. Germline CDR1 and CDR2: WNHNN and SYGVQD (reference sequence). The V end lost 0 bases, the J end lost 2 bases, and 5 bases lay between the germline ends. The CDR3 consists of 13 residues. The DNA for the CDR3 is TGCGCCAGCAGTGAGTCTACGGCCTACGAGCAGTACTTC. Translated, it gives CASSESTAYEQYF.

The chain recombines TRBV27 with TRBJ2-5; the match to TRBD1 covers 8 bases. The germline CDR1 and CDR2 sequences are MNHEY and SMNVEV (reference sequence). The CDR3 consists of 14 residues. Germline trimming cut 5 bases from V and 4 bases from J; bases unmatched to any gene: 6. In nucleotides, the CDR3 is TGTGCCAGCAGTCCCAGGACAGGGAGAGAGACCCAGTACTTC. Amino acids: CASSPRTGRETQYF.

This clone is a singleton in its sample. The CDR3 loop is CASSLQGLAVGYEQFF. DNA of the CDR3: TGTGCCAGCAGTTTACAAGGACTAGCAGTGGGGTATGAGCAGTTCTTC. The chain is built from TRBV27 and TRBJ2-1; 8 bases are shared with TRBD2. V shed 2 bases and J 8 bases; nucleotides not matched to a gene: 11. The CDR3 has 16 residues. Germline CDR1 reads MNHEY; CDR2 reads SMNVEV (reference sequence).

The V and J genes are TRBV11-1 and TRBJ1-3; no firm D call. The CDR3 runs to 15 residues. Germline V gives CDR1 SGHAT, CDR2 FQDESV (reference sequence). Deletions cut 5 bases from V and 0 bases from J, with 11 bases between. The CDR3 DNA sequence: TGTGCCAGCAGCCCCCCCGGGGACTCTGGAAACACCATATATTTT. As protein: CASSPPGDSGNTIYF.

This chain joins TRBV25-1 and TRBJ1-1; D is uncertain. Germline V gene lookup returns CDR1 MGHDK and CDR2 SYGVNS. The germline V and J ends were trimmed by 4 bases and 5 bases, with 17 bases remaining between them. This CDR3 contains 15 residues. CDR3 DNA sequence: TGTGCCAGCAGTGGGGGAGGGTTTTGGGATACTGAAGCTTTCTTT. Protein sequence: CASSGGGFWDTEAFF.

The chain recombines TRBV10-3 with TRBJ1-4; a weak D match, TRBD1 (6 bases). From germline, CDR1 is ENHRY and CDR2 SYGVKD. Trimming removed 0 bases at V and 0 bases at J, with 11 bases between. The CDR3 is 17 amino acids. CDR3 sequence (DNA): TGTGCCATCAGTGAGTCAAGGACAGCCGCAACTAATGAAAAACTGTTTTTT. Protein sequence: CAISESRTAATNEKLFF.

The genes are TRBV7-3 and TRBJ2-7, with D possibly being TRBD1 (6 bases). The CDR3 is made up of 13 amino acids. V lost 3 bases, J lost 6 bases, and 12 bases lay in between. Germline-derived CDR1 and CDR2 are SGHTA and FQGTGA. The DNA of the CDR3 is TGTGCCAGCAGCTTCGGGCAGGGGCGCGAGCAGTACTTC. Translating gives CASSFGQGREQYF.

This chain connects TRBV5-1 to TRBJ1-2; D is undetermined. The ends were cut back, 0 bases at V and 6 bases at J, with 6 bases in the middle. Germline CDR1 reads SGHRS; CDR2 reads YFSETQ. The CDR3 spans 12 residues. Written as DNA, the CDR3 is TGCGCCAGCAGCTTGGGGGGAGATGGCTACACCTTC. Its translation: CASSLGGDGYTF.

This chain uses TRBV18 with TRBJ1-2; TRBD1 is a possible D gene (5 bases). Germline V gene data show CDR1 as KGHSH and CDR2 as LQKENI. The CDR3 is 14 residues long. V was cut by 6 bases and J by 5 bases, with 16 bases left in between. The CDR3 region is CASSTGAEGYGYTF. The CDR3 DNA reads as TGTGCCAGCTCTACCGGGGCGGAGGGGTATGGCTACACCTTC.

As concerns this clone: This sample includes further DNA sequences coding for the same CDR3. J is TRBJ2-3 and V is TRBV27; D unclear. The CDR3 contains 13 residues. Germline values: CDR1 MNHEY, CDR2 SMNVEV (reference sequence). V dropped 6 bases and J dropped 0 bases, with 7 bases sitting between them. This chain's CDR3 is CASRERSTDTQYF. The CDR3, as DNA: TGTGCCAGCAGGGAGCGAAGCACAGATACGCAGTATTTT.

The V gene is TRBV6-5, the J gene TRBJ1-3; D remains ambiguous. The CDR3 length is 15 residues. Per the germline V gene, CDR1 is MNHEY and CDR2 is SVGAGI. The V end lost 5 bases, the J end lost 0 bases, and 11 bases lay between the germline ends. The CDR3: CASSPLSLSGNTIYF. Written as DNA, the CDR3 is TGTGCCAGCAGTCCCCTGAGTCTCTCTGGAAACACCATATATTTT.

The V call is TRBV7-9, the J call TRBJ2-1; 12 bases agree with TRBD2. The CDR3 has 16 amino acids. Germline CDR1 reads SEHNR; CDR2 reads FQNEAQ (reference sequence). Trimming cost V 4 bases and J 5 bases; bases outside gene matches: 6. This CDR3 is CASSSFTSGGNNEQFF. Written as DNA, the CDR3 is TGTGCCAGCAGCTCGTTCACTAGCGGGGGGAACAATGAGCAGTTCTTC.

V and J are TRBV6-5 and TRBJ1-1; D is perhaps TRBD1 (6 bases). The CDR3 has 16 amino acids. Germline assignment: CDR1 MNHEY and CDR2 SVGAGI. V lost 2 bases to trimming and J lost 0 bases, with 13 bases between them. The CDR3 DNA follows: TGTGCCAGCAGTTACGGGGGCATTTTAATGAACACTGAAGCTTTCTTT. This gives the protein CASSYGGILMNTEAFF.

This chain uses TRBV27 with TRBJ1-1; 7 bases are shared with TRBD1. The CDR3 consists of 14 residues. Germline CDR1 and CDR2: MNHEY and SMNVEV (reference sequence). The junction had 6 bases not matched to a gene; V was cut back by 4 bases and J by 4 bases. This CDR3 is CASSWPGGSTEAFF. In nucleotides, the CDR3 is TGTGCCAGCAGTTGGCCAGGGGGAAGCACTGAAGCTTTCTTT.

The DNA of the CDR3 is TGTGCCAGCAGCTTAGTCGGGGTATCGGACTACAATGAGCAGTTCTTC. Translating it yields CASSLVGVSDYNEQFF. The chain uses TRBV7-2 and TRBJ2-1; TRBD2 might be the D (5 bases). CDR1 is SGHTA and CDR2 is FQGNSA in the germline V gene. This CDR3 spans 16 amino acids. V lost 1 base and J lost 3, with 13 bases in between.

DNA of the CDR3: TGTGCCACCAGCAGAGATAACCGGCGAAACACTGAAGCTTTCTTT. Its protein product is CATSRDNRRNTEAFF. The chain uses TRBV15 and TRBJ1-1; D is unclear. Germline loops: CDR1 LNHNV, CDR2 YYDKDF (reference sequence). The CDR3 extends over 15 amino acids. V was cut by 0 bases and J by 2 bases, with 10 bases left in between.

The chain carries TRBV28 and TRBJ1-6; 7 bases align to TRBD1. J lost 4 bases, V lost 7 bases, and 10 bases had no gene match. The germline CDR1 and CDR2 sequences are MDHEN and SYDVKM. The CDR3 contains 16 residues. The CDR3 is CASTKGGARYNSPLHF. The DNA of the CDR3 is TGTGCCAGCACCAAAGGGGGCGCACGGTATAATTCACCCCTCCACTTT.

The chain has TRBV9 and TRBJ2-1, with TRBD2 identical over 12 bases. CDR3 length: 15 amino acids. J was trimmed by 13 bases and V by 2 bases; bases with no gene match: 10. CDR1 is SGDLS and CDR2 is YYNGEE in the germline V gene. The CDR3 bases are TGTGCCAGCAGCGTCTCTAGCGGGGGGGCCGTTAGACAGTTCTTC. It is translated as CASSVSSGGAVRQFF.

This chain joins TRBV19 and TRBJ2-1; 12 bases agree with TRBD2. From germline, CDR1 is LNHDA and CDR2 SQIVND (reference sequence). The CDR3 is 17 amino acids. The V gene end was trimmed by 5 bases and the J gene end by 4 bases; junction bases not matched to a gene: 9. The chain's CDR3 is CASSPTRTSGIYNEQFF. The CDR3 nucleotides read TGTGCCAGTAGTCCAACCCGGACTAGCGGGATTTACAATGAGCAGTTCTTC.

The chain links TRBV19 to TRBJ1-2; D not certain. This CDR3 contains 15 residues. The V and J ends lost 5 bases and 4 bases respectively, with 17 bases between them. Germline-derived CDR1 and CDR2 are LNHDA and SQIVND (reference sequence). The CDR3 region is CASSEAGSDVYGYTF. In DNA, the CDR3 is TGTGCCAGTAGTGAGGCGGGGTCAGATGTCTATGGCTACACCTTC. The whole variable domain, filled in from reference TRBV19 and TRBJ1-2, reads DGGITQSPKYLFRKEGQNVTLSCEQNLNHDAMYWYRQDPGQGLRLIYYSQIVNDFQKGDIAEGYSVSREKKESFPLTVTSAQKNPTAFYLCASSEAGSDVYGYTFGSGTRLTVV.

CDR3 loop: CASSFGPTNTEAFF. CDR3 bases: TGTGCCAGCAGCTTTGGCCCAACGAACACTGAAGCTTTCTTT. The chain combines TRBV7-2 with TRBJ1-1, with D hard to call. Germline CDR1 reads SGHTA; CDR2 reads FQGNSA. The V and J ends lost 3 bases and 1 base respectively, with 9 bases between them. The length of the CDR3 is 14 residues.

The chain couples TRBV4-2 to TRBJ2-2, with 13 positions matching TRBD2. V lost 6 bases to trimming and J lost 5 bases; unmatched junction nucleotides: 9. The CDR3 totals 17 residues. In germline, CDR1 is LGHNA, CDR2 YNFKEQ. This CDR3 reads CASSGLAGETTTGELFF. CDR3 in DNA: TGTGCCAGCAGTGGACTAGCGGGGGAGACTACGACCGGGGAGCTGTTTTTT.

The chain has TRBV9 and TRBJ2-1, with D unclear. The V end was cut by 6 bases, the J end by 9 bases, with 19 bases between. Germline lookup yields CDR1 SGDLS and CDR2 YYNGEE. This CDR3 has 14 residues. This chain's CDR3 is CASNRAQEKGEQFF. The CDR3 bases are TGTGCCAGCAACCGGGCCCAGGAGAAGGGTGAGCAGTTCTTC. Filled out from reference TRBV9 and TRBJ2-1, the complete variable domain reads DSGVTQTPKHLITATGQRVTLRCSPRSGDLSVYWYQQSLDQGLQFLIQYYNGEERAKGNILERFSAQQFPDLHSELNLSSLELGDSALYFCASNRAQEKGEQFFGPGTRLTVL.

This chain connects TRBV28 to TRBJ2-1, with TRBD2 identical over 10 bases. The V gene end was trimmed by 2 bases and the J gene end by 5 bases; junction bases not matched to a gene: 9. CDR3 length: 17 amino acids. Germline V lookup: CDR1 MDHEN, CDR2 SYDVKM. The CDR3 is CASSLGILAGQNNEQFF. In DNA form, the CDR3 reads TGTGCCAGCAGTTTAGGAATACTAGCGGGGCAAAACAATGAGCAGTTCTTC.

The chain combines TRBV7-6 with TRBJ2-5; weak D call: TRBD1 (5 bases). The CDR3 has 14 amino acids. V lost 1 base and J lost 7, with 13 bases in between. Germline V gives CDR1 SGHVS, CDR2 FNYEAQ. CDR3 amino acids: CASSLEGAGGTQYF. As DNA, the CDR3 is TGTGCCAGCAGCTTAGAAGGGGCTGGCGGGACCCAGTACTTC.

This clone occurred once. The chain combines TRBV7-6 with TRBJ1-3; 7 nucleotides match TRBD1. The CDR3 has 15 amino acids. CDR1 and CDR2 from the germline V gene are SGHVS and FNYEAQ. V gave up 5 bases and J gave up 0 bases; unmatched junction bases: 4. CDR3 sequence: CASSRDSSSGNTIYF. The CDR3 nucleotides read TGTGCCAGCAGCCGGGACAGCAGCTCTGGAAACACCATATATTTT.

V usage is TRBV5-4 and J usage is TRBJ2-1; D gene unclear. The CDR3 runs to 12 residues. CDR1 and CDR2 from the germline V gene are SGHNT and YYREEE (reference sequence). Trimming cost V 5 bases and J 7 bases, with 10 bases left between them. CDR3 sequence (DNA): TGTGCCAGCAGGAGAAGCAGTAATGAGCAGTTCTTC. As protein: CASRRSSNEQFF.